These 27 T cell receptor beta chains were all obtained from the same sample, sequenced in a study of shared T cell receptors in the human thymus. The repertoire was sequenced with immunoSEQ multiplex PCR; TCRdb's copy has only in-frame clones and lacks some. The sample lists over 450,000 clones, 75% to 80% occurring once. This sample was shared with a second study, whose subject was human thymus T cells.

The sequencing sample was made of thymocytes. These receptor sequences come from a boy less than two years old with a congenital heart defect.

The V call is TRBV30, the J call TRBJ2-7, with D possibly being TRBD2 (6 bases). Germline CDR1 and CDR2: GTSNPN and SVGIG (reference sequence). Trimming removed 3 bases at V and 1 base at J, with 16 bases between. This CDR3 has 15 amino acids. The DNA for the CDR3 is TGTGCCTGGAGCATACCGGGACTGCCTTCCTACGAGCAGTACTTC. Translating gives CAWSIPGLPSYEQYF.

V gene TRBV4-1 combines with J gene TRBJ2-5; D is perhaps TRBD2 (5 bases). The CDR3 is 19 residues long. Trimming left V 1 base short and J 1 base short, with 22 bases between. Germline loops: CDR1 MGHRA, CDR2 YSYEKL. CDR3 coding DNA: TGCGCCAGCAGCCAAGTTACAGAAGACGGGCTCGAGGGCCAAGAGACCCAGTACTTC. Translation: CASSQVTEDGLEGQETQYF.

The chain is built from TRBV5-1 and TRBJ2-1, with a tentative D call TRBD1 (6 bases). From germline, CDR1 is SGHRS and CDR2 YFSETQ. V lost 3 bases and J 7 bases, leaving 11 bases between the germline ends. This CDR3 has 13 residues. CDR3 in amino acids: CASSSQGWNEQFF. The CDR3 DNA follows: TGCGCCAGCAGCTCACAGGGTTGGAATGAGCAGTTCTTC.

The chain employs TRBV6-5 and TRBJ2-5; TRBD2 might be the D (6 bases). CDR1 and CDR2 (germline): MNHEY, SVGAGI. The CDR3 runs 16 residues. V was pared by 2 bases and J by 2 bases, with 15 bases between. The CDR3 DNA is TGTGCCAGCAGTTACCCACCTGGGGGGACTCAAGAGACCCAGTACTTC. It codes for CASSYPPGGTQETQYF.

This clone appeared a few times. This chain connects TRBV6-1 to TRBJ1-3; D is ambiguous. The germline V gene has CDR1 MNHNS and CDR2 SASEGT. The CDR3 loop spans 15 amino acids. DNA for the CDR3: TGTCTAGGCGGGATCTGGGGAGGCTCTGGAAACACCATATATTTT. Translating gives CLGGIWGGSGNTIYF.

This clone was counted once. The CDR3 loop reads CASSLWRPVGSDGVTQYF. CDR3 bases: TGTGCCAGCAGTTTATGGAGGCCGGTCGGAAGTGACGGTGTGACCCAGTACTTC. This chain connects TRBV28 to TRBJ2-5; D uncertain. This CDR3 region has 18 residues. The germline V gene has CDR1 MDHEN and CDR2 SYDVKM. The V end was cut by 0 bases, the J end by 7 bases, with 24 bases between.

A few counts support this clone. Within the sample, other DNA sequences also encode this same CDR3. The chain combines TRBV28 with TRBJ1-5; the D is unclear. V lost 8 bases, J lost 0 bases, and 5 bases lay in between. Germline assignment: CDR1 MDHEN and CDR2 SYDVKM. This CDR3 has 12 residues. The CDR3 reads CASRHSNQPQHF. CDR3 DNA: TGTGCCAGCCGACATAGCAATCAGCCCCAGCATTTT.

This clone was detected only once. This CDR3 is also generated by other DNA sequences in the sample. The chain has TRBV19 and TRBJ1-1, with 10 bases lining up with TRBD1. This CDR3 comprises 14 residues. The germline CDR1 and CDR2 sequences are LNHDA and SQIVND (reference sequence). Trimming at V came to 3 bases and at J to 3 bases, leaving 1 base not matched to a gene. The CDR3 is CASSIGQGDTEAFF. CDR3 DNA sequence: TGTGCCAGTAGTATTGGACAGGGGGACACTGAAGCTTTCTTT. Filled out from reference TRBV19 and TRBJ1-1, the complete variable domain reads DGGITQSPKYLFRKEGQNVTLSCEQNLNHDAMYWYRQDPGQGLRLIYYSQIVNDFQKGDIAEGYSVSREKKESFPLTVTSAQKNPTAFYLCASSIGQGDTEAFFGQGTRLTVV.

This clone was recorded only once. The chain is built from TRBV11-1 and TRBJ2-1; D gene uncertain. Germline V lookup: CDR1 SGHAT, CDR2 FQDESV (reference sequence). This CDR3 spans 17 amino acids. Between the trimmed V and J ends, which lost 5 bases and 0 bases, there was a span of 17 bases. CDR3 loop: CASSTQLRPGSYNEQFF. CDR3 bases: TGTGCCAGCAGCACCCAACTACGGCCTGGCTCCTACAATGAGCAGTTCTTC.

The chain combines TRBV19 with TRBJ2-5; 7 nucleotides match TRBD1. CDR3 size: 14 residues. CDR1 and CDR2 (germline): LNHDA, SQIVND (reference sequence). J was trimmed by 1 base and V by 3 bases; bases with no gene match: 2. The CDR3 DNA follows: TGTGCCAGTAGTATGGGACAGCCCCAAGAGACCCAGTACTTC. Its protein product is CASSMGQPQETQYF.

This clone showed up just a few times. The V and J genes are TRBV19 and TRBJ1-1; no definite D call. This CDR3 comprises 13 residues. CDR1 and CDR2 from the germline V gene are LNHDA and SQIVND (reference sequence). V lost 7 bases to trimming and J lost 1 base, with 10 bases between them. The chain's CDR3 is CASMEQRNTEAFF. CDR3 bases: TGTGCCAGTATGGAACAGAGGAACACTGAAGCTTTCTTT.

This clone has only a few counts. The chain couples TRBV5-4 to TRBJ2-7; 8 bases agree with TRBD2. V lost 0 bases and J lost 5; bases outside the gene matches: 10. This CDR3 spans 16 amino acids. Germline CDR1 reads SGHNT; CDR2 reads YYREEE (reference sequence). This chain's CDR3 is CASSLVERERRHEQYF. The CDR3, as DNA: TGTGCCAGCAGCTTGGTGGAGCGGGAGAGGAGGCACGAGCAGTACTTC.

The J gene is TRBJ1-5, the V gene TRBV5-8, with unresolved D. Germline loops: CDR1 SGHTS, CDR2 YDEGEE. The CDR3 covers 13 residues. V was clipped by 2 bases and J by 7 bases, with 10 bases between them. The CDR3 DNA sequence: TGTGCCAGCAGCTTCAGAGAGAGGCAGCCCCAGCATTTT. It codes for CASSFRERQPQHF.

The rearrangement links TRBV7-2 to TRBJ2-3; 8 nucleotides line up with TRBD2. V shed 4 bases, J shed 3 bases, and the junction held 9 bases outside the gene matches. Looked up from germline, CDR1 is SGHTA and CDR2 is FQGNSA. This CDR3 comprises 16 residues. The CDR3 protein is CASSWGTSLRTDTQYF. CDR3 DNA sequence: TGTGCCAGCAGCTGGGGGACTAGTCTGAGGACAGATACGCAGTATTTT.

V gene TRBV6-1 combines with J gene TRBJ2-7; 8 bases fit TRBD1. J lost 3 bases, V lost 2 bases, and 9 bases had no gene match. The CDR3 runs 16 residues. The germline gives CDR1 MNHNS, CDR2 SASEGT. The DNA for the CDR3 is TGTGCCAGCAGTGAATGGGCAGGGGGCTTTTTCTACGAGCAGTACTTC. This translates into CASSEWAGGFFYEQYF.

The chain employs TRBV27 and TRBJ2-7; 7 positions match TRBD1. The ends lost 5 bases at V and 6 bases at J; junction bases unmatched: 16. This CDR3 has 16 residues. In germline, CDR1 is MNHEY, CDR2 SMNVEV (reference sequence). For the CDR3, the DNA is TGTGCCAGCAGTCAGGGACAGAATACCTACGCGGCCGAGCAGTACTTC. Its protein product is CASSQGQNTYAAEQYF.

CDR3 in DNA: TGTGCCAGCAGCCGAGGGTGGGTGGGGTATGGCTACACCTTC. It codes for CASSRGWVGYGYTF. The chain employs TRBV28 and TRBJ1-2; no clear D. This CDR3 spans 14 amino acids. Deletions cut 6 bases from V and 5 bases from J, with 16 bases between. Per the germline V gene, CDR1 is MDHEN and CDR2 is SYDVKM.

The chain has TRBV2 and TRBJ2-4; 8 bases are shared with TRBD2. V lost 10 bases, J lost 0 bases, and 8 bases stayed unmatched. The CDR3 has 15 amino acids. Germline CDR1 and CDR2: SNHLY and FYNNEI. The DNA for the CDR3 is TGTGCCATGAACGGGGGGGGAGTAGCCAAAAACATTCAGTACTTC. Translating it yields CAMNGGGVAKNIQYF.

The chain links TRBV19 to TRBJ1-5; 9 bases match TRBD1. The CDR3 is made up of 15 amino acids. Trimming cost V 6 bases and J 5 bases; bases outside gene matches: 8. Germline lookup yields CDR1 LNHDA and CDR2 SQIVND (reference sequence). This CDR3 is CASSPSGDRDQPQHF. DNA of the CDR3: TGTGCCAGTAGCCCATCCGGGGACAGGGATCAGCCCCAGCATTTT.

The chain uses TRBV6-6 and TRBJ1-2, with 7 nucleotides matching TRBD1. The CDR3 consists of 14 residues. Germline CDR1 and CDR2: MNHNY and SVGAGI (reference sequence). V shed 2 bases, J shed 8 bases, and the junction held 8 bases outside the gene matches. CDR3 in amino acids: CASSYAPRTGGYTF. The CDR3 coding sequence is TGTGCCAGCAGTTACGCCCCTCGGACAGGCGGCTACACCTTC.

The chain has TRBV6-5 and TRBJ1-1, with TRBD1 as a possible D gene (5 bases). The V gene's germline CDR1 is MNHEY and CDR2 SVGAGI. The CDR3 sequence is 14 residues long. V was cut by 2 bases and J by 1 base, with 8 bases left in between. CDR3 coding DNA: TGTGCCAGCAGTTACGGAGGGACGAACACTGAAGCTTTCTTT. It codes for CASSYGGTNTEAFF.

The chain carries TRBV5-4 and TRBJ2-3, with 7 bases fitting TRBD1. Germline CDR1 and CDR2: SGHNT and YYREEE (reference sequence). This CDR3 is built from 16 residues. Unmatched junction bases numbered 10, after V lost 4 bases and J lost 2 bases. This chain's CDR3 is CASSLRTGSLTDTQYF. The CDR3 DNA follows: TGTGCCAGCAGCCTCCGGACAGGATCACTCACAGATACGCAGTATTTT.

The chain has TRBV5-6 and TRBJ2-4, with D perhaps matching TRBD2 (5 bases). The CDR3 is 14 amino acids. V lost 4 bases and J 1 base, leaving 9 bases between the germline ends. Looked up from germline, CDR1 is SGHDT and CDR2 is YYEEEE. CDR3 nucleotide sequence: TGTGCCAGCAGCCCCCCGGGGGCCAAAAACATTCAGTACTTC. This gives the protein CASSPPGAKNIQYF.

This clone was detected only a few times. V and J are TRBV15 and TRBJ1-5; D is perhaps TRBD1 (5 bases). Trimming pared 0 bases from V and 0 bases from J, leaving 18 bases between. Germline lookup yields CDR1 LNHNV and CDR2 YYDKDF (reference sequence). The CDR3 contains 19 residues. The CDR3 spells CATSRDLLGASYSNQPQHF. CDR3 nucleotide sequence: TGTGCCACCAGCAGAGATCTGTTAGGGGCGAGCTATAGCAATCAGCCCCAGCATTTT.

This sequence joins TRBV11-2 and TRBJ2-1; D remains unclear. Trimming pared 5 bases from V and 5 bases from J, leaving 16 bases between. Germline V gene data show CDR1 as SGHAT and CDR2 as FQNNGV. CDR3 length equals 15 residues. CDR3 in DNA: TGTGCCAGCAGCGCCCAACTATACAAGGACAATGAGCAGTTCTTC. Translation gives CASSAQLYKDNEQFF.

The V and J genes are TRBV5-6 and TRBJ1-3, with D possibly matching TRBD1 (6 bases). The CDR3 has 17 residues. Trimming shortened V by 5 bases and J by 0 bases, and 18 bases separated the two germline ends. Germline values: CDR1 SGHDT, CDR2 YYEEEE. CDR3 nucleotide sequence: TGTGCCAGCAGTCAGACAGGTCTTAAGAGCTCTGGAAACACCATATATTTT. Amino acid sequence: CASSQTGLKSSGNTIYF.

The chain combines TRBV27 with TRBJ1-1; D perhaps matches TRBD1 (6 bases). Germline V gene lookup returns CDR1 MNHEY and CDR2 SMNVEV (reference sequence). V was clipped by 5 bases and J by 1 base, with 17 bases between them. This CDR3 contains 16 residues. The CDR3 reads CASSRSPGQRNTEAFF. The CDR3 nucleotides are TGTGCCAGCAGTAGGTCCCCCGGACAGAGGAACACTGAAGCTTTCTTT.